This T cell receptor beta chain came from a study of blood T cell repertoires in COVID-19. Looking at the study overall: The samples span acute and convalescent COVID-19 from the United States, Italy and Spain. T cells, B-cell-depleted T cells, or PBMCs provided the cDNA or gDNA that served as material.

The CDR3 sequence is 13 residues long. V trimming: 8 bases; J trimming: 5 bases; junction bases outside the gene matches: 3. From germline, CDR1 is WSHSY and CDR2 SAAADI. Under the authors' procedure: Researchers report that nucleated cell counts were estimated from reference gene primer amplification. Produced via immunoSEQ multiplex PCR; TCRdb's table is partial and in-frame only. The V and J calls and clone size come from that table; D and trimming were worked out from the DNA. This sample has around 89,000 clones, with around 89% found just once. This sequence was found in a man aged 55-75 years with acute or convalescent COVID-19. V is TRBV10-2 and J is TRBJ2-3; TRBD1 aligns across 11 bases. Sample: peripheral blood. The CDR3 is CASRDRGVDTQYF. DNA for the CDR3: TGCGCCAGCCGGGACAGGGGGGTAGATACGCAGTATTTT.